These 13 T cell receptor beta chains were sequenced from one sample in a study of chemoradiotherapy in HPV16-positive cancers. Sequencing used immunoSEQ multiplex PCR; TCRdb keeps in-frame clones, though not all of them. Of fewer than 25,000 clones listed, roughly 89% are singletons. The sample here was blood, taken from a patient who underwent chemoradiotherapy. The receptors stem from a human donor with HPV-associated anogenital cancer.

This clone came up a few times. The chain joins TRBV4-3 to TRBJ1-5; no definite D call. CDR1 is LGHNA and CDR2 is YSLEER in the germline V gene. Trimming cost V 3 bases and J 0 bases, with 15 bases left between them. There are 17 residues in the CDR3. CDR3 DNA: TGCGCCAGCAGCCAGGGATTGGAAGAGGTTAGCAATCAGCCCCAGCATTTT. Translation: CASSQGLEEVSNQPQHF.

The chain carries TRBV4-1 and TRBJ1-1; D unresolved. V gave up 2 bases and J gave up 4 bases, with 8 bases separating them. Germline lookup yields CDR1 MGHRA and CDR2 YSYEKL. The length of the CDR3 is 13 residues. In DNA form, the CDR3 reads TGCGCCAGCAGCCAACGGACGGGCACTGAAGCTTTCTTT. It encodes CASSQRTGTEAFF.

This clone was picked up one time. The chain employs TRBV11-2 and TRBJ2-7; the match to TRBD1 covers 7 bases. Per germline, CDR1 SGHAT and CDR2 FQNNGV. The junction had 6 bases not matched to a gene; V was cut back by 4 bases and J by 0 bases. The CDR3 consists of 15 residues. The CDR3 bases are TGTGCCAGCAGCTCAACGACAGGGAGCTCCTACGAGCAGTACTTC. It is translated as CASSSTTGSSYEQYF.

The chain couples TRBV2 to TRBJ2-5; no reliable D call. The CDR3 contains 17 residues. Germline V gene lookup returns CDR1 SNHLY and CDR2 FYNNEI. Trimming took off 1 base at V and 5 bases at J, with 20 bases between the two ends. The CDR3 loop is CASSEEDMGTGGETQYF. CDR3 in DNA: TGTGCCAGCAGTGAAGAGGATATGGGAACCGGTGGGGAGACCCAGTACTTC.

The chain is built from TRBV27 and TRBJ2-7, with D perhaps given as TRBD1 or TRBD2 (6 bases each). CDR1 and CDR2 (germline): MNHEY, SMNVEV (reference sequence). V was trimmed by 4 bases and J by 3 bases, leaving 16 bases between them. This CDR3 has 15 amino acids. CDR3 bases: TGTGCCAGCAGTTCCCTTGGGGGGCTATACTACGAGCAGTACTTC. Translating it yields CASSSLGGLYYEQYF.

The chain joins TRBV15 to TRBJ2-6, with 7 positions matching TRBD1. CDR3 length: 16 amino acids. V was pared by 7 bases and J by 0 bases, with 6 bases of the junction left unmatched. Germline CDR1 LNHNV, CDR2 YYDKDF (reference sequence). The CDR3 nucleotides are TGTGCCACCAAGAGGGACAGAGTCTCTGGGGCCAACGTCCTGACTTTC. It codes for CATKRDRVSGANVLTF.

The chain couples TRBV19 to TRBJ2-7; 7 bases align to TRBD1. Germline V gives CDR1 LNHDA, CDR2 SQIVND (reference sequence). The CDR3 has 15 residues. With V trimmed by 3 bases and J by 4 bases, 9 bases remained unmatched. CDR3 amino acids: CASSIRQGHGYEQYF. The CDR3 region has the DNA TGTGCCAGTAGTATCCGACAGGGCCATGGGTACGAGCAGTACTTC.

In its sample, this clone was seen a few times. The V call is TRBV29-1, the J call TRBJ1-1; maybe TRBD1 (5 bases). The length of the CDR3 is 14 residues. The V end lost 4 bases, the J end lost 3 bases, and 15 bases lay between the germline ends. Per the germline V gene, CDR1 is SQVTM and CDR2 is ANQGSEA. Here the CDR3 DNA reads TGCAGCGTTGTAAGCGGGGACCAGCACACTGAAGCTTTCTTT. Translating gives CSVVSGDQHTEAFF.

The J gene is TRBJ2-4, the V gene TRBV4-2, with 7 bases aligning to TRBD1. CDR3 size: 17 residues. CDR1 is LGHNA, CDR2 YNFKEQ, per germline. V was clipped by 5 bases and J by 3 bases; unmatched bases: 13. CDR3 loop: CASSDRQGGWFKNIQYF. The CDR3 DNA sequence: TGTGCCAGCAGCGATCGACAGGGCGGGTGGTTCAAAAACATTCAGTACTTC.

V is TRBV4-1 and J is TRBJ1-6; 7 positions match TRBD1. The CDR3 is made up of 14 amino acids. Per germline, CDR1 MGHRA and CDR2 YSYEKL. V was pared by 3 bases and J by 11 bases, with 7 bases of the junction left unmatched. Here the CDR3 DNA reads TGCGCCAGCAGCCAGACAGGGTTGACGACACCCCTCCACTTT. This gives the protein CASSQTGLTTPLHF.

The V and J genes are TRBV6-5 and TRBJ1-3; 8 nucleotides match TRBD1. The CDR3 is 15 residues long. Trimming at V came to 6 bases and at J to 5 bases, leaving 9 bases not matched to a gene. The germline CDR1 and CDR2 sequences are MNHEY and SVGAGI. The CDR3 loop reads CASSTPTGGRNTIYF. The DNA for the CDR3 is TGTGCCAGCAGCACACCCACAGGGGGGAGAAACACCATATATTTT.

V usage is TRBV27 and J usage is TRBJ2-7, with 8 nucleotides matching TRBD1. The CDR3 totals 14 residues. With 5 bases clipped from V and 7 bases from J, the junction kept 10 bases outside the gene matches. Germline assignment: CDR1 MNHEY and CDR2 SMNVEV (reference sequence). In DNA, the CDR3 is TGTGCCAGCAGTCCCTCGGACAGGGAATGGGAGCAGTACTTC. It yields the protein CASSPSDREWEQYF.

In its sample, this clone was seen once. The CDR3 loop reads CATQGPGELFF. CDR3 sequence (DNA): TGTGCCACACAGGGCCCCGGGGAGCTGTTTTTT. The gene calls are TRBV25-1 and TRBJ2-2; maybe TRBD1 (6 bases). This CDR3 region has 11 residues. V lost 10 bases to trimming and J lost 6 bases, with 9 bases between them. Germline CDR1 is MGHDK and CDR2 is SYGVNS. The full variable domain, its missing parts supplied by reference TRBV25-1 and TRBJ2-2, is EADIYQTPRYLVIGTGKKITLECSQTMGHDKMYWYQQDPGMELHLIHYSYGVNSTEKGDLSSESTVSRIRTEHFPLTLESARPSHTSQYLCATQGPGELFFGEGSRLTVL.